The clone carrying this T cell receptor beta chain was counted between two and nine times. Antigen specificity is unknown. The study's library attached unique molecular identifiers to single cDNA molecules. In TCRdb, the RACE reads were re-called with MiXCR into one record per CDR3 protein. The profile shows some 50,000 distinct CDR3 sequences, 9.3% of them singletons. The CDR3 sequence is 12 residues long. V was clipped by 0 bases and J by 7 bases, with 7 bases between them. The data belong to a study of human T cells and chemical hapten exposure. At the level of the study: Each patch test put 0.01% DPC on the upper back, and results were read at 6 days. General study results and limits: Significantly more large CDR3 similarity clusters were formed by expanded TCRs than by controls.

The time point is: patch test 1, 2 weeks after DPC sensitization. Treatment denoted: therapeutic diphenylcyclopropenone sensitization with weekly scalp DPC. Blood collection took place prior to placing each patch test. The clonotype comes from a woman between 35 and 50 years old with alopecia areata. Some clones in this sample may be carry-over from other donors' samples. The chain has TRBV5-3 and TRBJ2-5; D gene unclear. TRBV5-3 is annotated as an ORF whose role is uncertain. The material was whole blood, obtained in connection with sensitization to the hapten diphenylcyclopropenone (DPC). This chain's CDR3 is CARSLEDWTQYF. Here the CDR3 DNA reads TGTGCCAGAAGCTTGGAGGATTGGACCCAGTACTTC.